This TCR beta chain was identified during a study of T cells after yellow fever vaccination. 5'RACE template switching generated TCR cDNA, adding a universal primer site and UMIs. TCRdb reprocessed the 5' RACE reads with MiXCR, giving one entry per CDR3 protein. The table includes 300,000 to 450,000 distinct CDR3 sequences, under 7.5% detected once. This clonotype was counted a few times. The antigen is unknown. This CDR3 has 14 amino acids. V shed 3 bases and J shed 0 bases, with 10 bases lying between them. Germline-derived CDR1 and CDR2 are SGHRS and YFSETQ. Notes on the study in general: Clonotypes found in both CD4 and CD8 compartments made up a small share. A large majority of primary-vaccination clones showed up again after the booster (96% CD4, 75% to 90% CD8). The bulk population could contribute abundant contaminating clonotypes to FACS-sorted repertoires.

V usage is TRBV5-1 and J usage is TRBJ2-7; a weak D match, TRBD2 (6 bases). The material sequenced was PBMCs, taken 5 days after the yellow fever booster vaccination. The source of this sequence is a man aged 25-40 years who received the YFV17D yellow fever vaccine. This chain's CDR3 is CASSSGSGSYEQYF. Written as DNA, the CDR3 is TGCGCCAGCAGCTCGGGTAGCGGCTCCTACGAGCAGTACTTC.